The sequence of this TCR beta chain was determined in a study of T cell repertoires in cytomegalovirus infection. From the reads, TCRdb called clonotypes with MiXCR, one entry per CDR3 protein. The sample includes around 190,000 distinct CDR3 sequences, approximately 15% of them seen just once. The V and J ends lost 1 base and 1 base, in that order; junction bases with no gene match: 3. The CDR3 has 14 residues. CDR1 and CDR2 from the germline V gene are SQVTM and ANQGSEA. Study results and limitations: HLA-C-restricted CMV clonotypes gave the most frequent clonotype in two of eight donors.

As for this clonotype: The antigen is undetermined.

Sequenced input: PBMCs. This sequence was found in a human donor in good health (CMV status not recorded). Some clones in this sample may be carry-over from other donors' samples. V usage is TRBV29-1 and J usage is TRBJ2-7; the match to TRBD1 covers 8 bases. CDR3 nucleotides: TGCAGCGTTGAAGCGACAGGGGAATCCTACGAGCAGTACTTC. It codes for CSVEATGESYEQYF.